The 21 T cell receptor beta chains listed next were all sequenced from one sample in a study of pediatric ulcerative colitis. The rectum was sampled with one to two pinch biopsies at colonoscopy. The repertoire was sequenced with immunoSEQ multiplex PCR; TCRdb's copy has only in-frame clones and lacks some. The data contain tens of thousands of clones, about 75% of them singletons. The sequenced sample was gut tissue. These receptors were obtained from a boy between 10 and 17 years old with severe ulcerative colitis.

V gene TRBV19 combines with J gene TRBJ1-2; perhaps TRBD1 as D (5 bases). Germline CDR1 and CDR2: LNHDA and SQIVND (reference sequence). V lost 7 bases and J 8 bases, leaving 14 bases between the germline ends. The CDR3 is 12 residues long. CDR3 protein: CASTGTPAGYTF. CDR3 nucleotides: TGTGCCAGTACCGGGACCCCAGCCGGCTACACCTTC.

This chain links TRBV6-5 with TRBJ1-2, with D hard to call. This CDR3 has 11 amino acids. The V gene's germline CDR1 is MNHEY and CDR2 SVGAGI. Trimming stripped 10 bases from V and 7 bases from J, with 13 bases between. CDR3 DNA sequence: TGTGCCATCTCCTCCGGGGTTGGCTACACCTTC. Its protein product is CAISSGVGYTF.

The genes are TRBV19 and TRBJ2-3; 8 bases match TRBD1. The germline V gene encodes CDR1 LNHDA and CDR2 SQIVND (reference sequence). The CDR3 consists of 15 residues. With 3 bases clipped from V and 4 bases from J, the junction kept 6 bases outside the gene matches. The CDR3 DNA reads as TGTGCCAGTAGTATTTCGGGACAGGCCCCAGATACGCAGTATTTT. It specifies CASSISGQAPDTQYF.

As to this clone: This sample also contains other DNA sequences that code for the same CDR3. The chain couples TRBV11-3 to TRBJ1-1; D is unresolved. With 2 bases removed from V and 1 base from J, the gap between germline ends came to 5 bases. The CDR3 length is 13 residues. Germline CDR1 reads SGHNT; CDR2 reads YENEEA. As DNA, the CDR3 is TGTGCCAGCAGCTTAAGAGGGAACACTGAAGCTTTCTTT. Amino acid sequence: CASSLRGNTEAFF.

This clone has more than one count but fewer than ten. V gene TRBV21-1 combines with J gene TRBJ1-2. TRBV21-1 is flagged as a pseudogene. This CDR3 spans 18 amino acids. The CDR3 coding sequence is TGTGCCAGCAGCAAAGAGGACCTTCGGGAGGAGGGTTTTAGCGGCTACACCTTC. As protein: CASSKEDLREEGFSGYTF.

The rearrangement links TRBV2 to TRBJ2-3; the match to TRBD2 covers 10 bases. This CDR3 spans 17 amino acids. Per germline, CDR1 SNHLY and CDR2 FYNNEI. V shed 7 bases, J shed 0 bases, and the junction held 10 bases outside the gene matches. The CDR3 sequence: CASNRAGGSPSTDTQYF. Written as DNA, the CDR3 is TGTGCCAGCAACCGAGCGGGGGGGTCTCCTAGCACAGATACGCAGTATTTT.

This chain links TRBV29-1 with TRBJ2-7; either TRBD1 or TRBD2 may fit D (5 bases each). V lost 6 bases to trimming and J lost 1 base, with 13 bases between them. CDR1 SQVTM and CDR2 ANQGSEA come from the germline V gene. The CDR3 covers 13 residues. CDR3 nucleotides: TGCAGCGTCCGGGACGGGATTTCCTACGAGCAGTACTTC. Translation gives CSVRDGISYEQYF.

The chain employs TRBV19 and TRBJ2-6; D gene unclear. Trimming took off 1 base at V and 2 bases at J, with 9 bases between the two ends. CDR1 is LNHDA and CDR2 is SQIVND in the germline V gene (reference sequence). The CDR3 sequence is 16 residues long. In DNA form, the CDR3 reads TGTGCCAGTAGTATAGGGTGGGGAACTGGGGCCAACGTCCTGACTTTC. Translation: CASSIGWGTGANVLTF.

This clone was counted a single time. The genes are TRBV11-2 and TRBJ2-1, with 9 bases aligning to TRBD1. The CDR3 has 14 residues. Germline values: CDR1 SGHAT, CDR2 FQNNGV. V trimming: 5 bases; J trimming: 9 bases; junction bases outside the gene matches: 8. This CDR3 reads CASSTRTGAGEQFF. The DNA for the CDR3 is TGTGCCAGCAGCACCCGGACAGGGGCGGGTGAGCAGTTCTTC.

The chain recombines TRBV25-1 with TRBJ1-1, with unresolved D. V shed 6 bases and J shed 0 bases, with 20 bases lying between them. This CDR3 region has 17 residues. CDR1 is MGHDK, CDR2 SYGVNS, per germline. The CDR3 is CASSPPGVIKLNTEAFF. The CDR3 DNA reads TGTGCCAGCAGCCCGCCTGGGGTTATTAAGTTGAACACTGAAGCTTTCTTT.

This clone was counted a few times. The V call is TRBV7-6, the J call TRBJ1-3, with a tentative D call TRBD1 (5 bases). CDR3 size: 17 residues. Germline lookup yields CDR1 SGHVS and CDR2 FNYEAQ. Trimming removed 1 base at V and 0 bases at J, with 13 bases between. Here the CDR3 reads CASSLEGPKHSGNTIYF. CDR3 DNA: TGTGCCAGCAGCTTAGAGGGACCCAAACACTCTGGAAACACCATATATTTT.

This sequence joins TRBV2 and TRBJ1-2; 7 positions agree with TRBD1. CDR1 is SNHLY, CDR2 FYNNEI, per germline. The length of the CDR3 is 13 residues. Trimming cost V 8 bases and J 7 bases; bases outside gene matches: 10. The CDR3 DNA follows: TGTGCCAGCCGACAAGACAGGGACAGTGGCTACACCTTC. This codes for CASRQDRDSGYTF.

J is TRBJ2-7 and V is TRBV11-3; possibly TRBD1 for D (5 bases). The CDR3 extends over 13 amino acids. Germline-derived CDR1 and CDR2 are SGHNT and YENEEA. V was cut by 3 bases and J by 6 bases, with 12 bases left in between. CDR3: CASSLGTQGEQYF. CDR3 DNA: TGTGCCAGCAGCTTGGGCACCCAGGGCGAGCAGTACTTC.

This clone was observed once. V and J are TRBV6-6 and TRBJ1-2; 9 bases map to TRBD1. Germline CDR1 and CDR2: MNHNY and SVGAGI (reference sequence). With V trimmed by 4 bases and J by 6 bases, 12 bases remained unmatched. CDR3 length equals 16 residues. CDR3 bases: TGTGCCAGCAGTTTCCTTCACCCGGGGACAGGGAATGGCTACACCTTC. Its protein product is CASSFLHPGTGNGYTF.

V and J are TRBV29-1 and TRBJ2-1; 7 bases agree with TRBD1. The J segment lost 6 bases and the V segment lost 1 base, leaving 12 bases of the junction unmatched. CDR1 is SQVTM and CDR2 is ANQGSEA in the germline V gene. The CDR3 is 16 amino acids. CDR3 in amino acids: CSVEVWDEGAGNEQFF. As DNA, the CDR3 is TGCAGCGTTGAAGTGTGGGACGAGGGGGCCGGCAATGAGCAGTTCTTC.

The genes are TRBV28 and TRBJ2-3; D is undetermined. The CDR3 sequence is 14 residues long. CDR1 and CDR2 (germline): MDHEN, SYDVKM. Trimming took off 6 bases at V and 7 bases at J, with 17 bases between the two ends. The CDR3 loop is CASRPSMFVHTQYF. For the CDR3, the DNA is TGTGCCAGCAGGCCCTCTATGTTTGTCCATACGCAGTATTTT. Full variable domain (outside the CDR3, taken from reference TRBV28 and TRBJ2-3): DVKVTQSSRYLVKRTGEKVFLECVQDMDHENMFWYRQDPGLGLRLIYFSYDVKMKEKGDIPEGYSVSREKKERFSLILESASTNQTSMYLCASRPSMFVHTQYFGPGTRLTVL.

This clone appeared a few times. The chain employs TRBV19 and TRBJ2-1; 8 nucleotides agree with TRBD1. Germline CDR1 and CDR2: LNHDA and SQIVND (reference sequence). The V gene end was trimmed by 7 bases and the J gene end by 10 bases; junction bases not matched to a gene: 9. The CDR3 covers 13 residues. CDR3 in amino acids: CASTMTGVEEQFF. In nucleotides, the CDR3 is TGTGCCAGTACTATGACAGGGGTTGAGGAGCAGTTCTTC.

The CDR3 loop is CASGWTLEDSTSSYGYTF. CDR3 nucleotide sequence: TGTGCTAGTGGTTGGACCCTAGAGGACAGCACTTCGTCCTATGGCTACACCTTC. The V and J genes are TRBV12-5 and TRBJ1-2, with D perhaps matching TRBD1 (6 bases). Trimming pared 4 bases from V and 4 bases from J, leaving 25 bases between. The length of the CDR3 is 18 residues. Germline CDR1 reads LGHNT; CDR2 reads FRNRAP.

This chain links TRBV4-1 with TRBJ1-2; no definite D call. Trimming left V 0 bases short and J 0 bases short, with 5 bases between. The V gene's germline CDR1 is MGHRA and CDR2 YSYEKL. This CDR3 contains 14 residues. CDR3 DNA: TGCGCCAGCAGCCAAGACAGAGCTAACTATGGCTACACCTTC. Translation: CASSQDRANYGYTF.

The chain is built from TRBV6-4 and TRBJ2-1; tentative D call: TRBD2 (7 bases). Germline V CDR1 and CDR2: MRHNA, SNTAGT. The CDR3 has 15 amino acids. Trimming left V 4 bases short and J 8 bases short, with 18 bases between. The CDR3 nucleotides read TGTGCCAGCAGTGCGACTAGTGGGGGGGCCGATGAGCAGTTCTTC. The encoded protein is CASSATSGGADEQFF.

In its sample, this clone was seen a few times. The identical CDR3 is also encoded by other nucleotide sequences in the sample. The chain combines TRBV18 with TRBJ1-1; a possible D gene is TRBD1 (5 bases). CDR3 length equals 15 residues. The germline CDR1 and CDR2 sequences are KGHSH and LQKENI. V was shortened by 1 base and J by 1 base, with 10 bases between the two germline ends. The CDR3: CASSPLNRRNTEAFF. The CDR3 nucleotides read TGTGCCAGCTCACCACTTAACAGGCGGAACACTGAAGCTTTCTTT.